A selection of T cell receptor beta chains follows, all from one sample in a study of Ad26.COV2.S vaccination and SARS-CoV-2 variants. Some clones are missing from TCRdb's copy, which holds only in-frame ones; the method was immunoSEQ multiplex PCR. The sample includes hundreds of thousands of clones, approximately 89% of them seen just once. The source material was peripheral blood, sampled in a trial of Ad26.COV2.S vaccine versus placebo. These receptors all stem from a person aged 18 to 65 who received the Ad26.COV2.S COVID-19 vaccine or a placebo. Both conserved end residues are part of each CDR3. Clone size appears in some rows only: once, few, many, or a class for an expanded clone.

size: .
V: TRBV6-5
J: TRBJ2-3
CDR3: CASSDEWGSTDTQYF

size: .
V: TRBV29-1
J: TRBJ1-1
CDR3: CSVDRAMNTEAFF

size: .
V: TRBV7-9
J: TRBJ1-1
CDR3: CASSFSEFTEAFF

size: .
V: TRBV15
J: TRBJ1-2
CDR3: CATATSTGRGYGYTF

size: once
V: TRBV9
J: TRBJ1-6
CDR3: CASSASGTPNSPLHF

size: .
V: TRBV6-5
J: TRBJ1-2
CDR3: CASRPNRGSYGYTF

size: .
V: TRBV5-1
J: TRBJ2-2
CDR3: CASSLVTSGREGELFF

size: .
V: TRBV5-4
J: TRBJ1-2
CDR3: CASSWPGPSSQGYTF

size: .
V: TRBV11-2
J: TRBJ2-1
CDR3: CASSLDFATTSLFF

size: .
V: TRBV6-2/TRBV6-3
J: TRBJ2-1
CDR3: CASSYNHRTSVYNEQFF

size: .
V: TRBV7-8
J: TRBJ1-2
CDR3: CASSLEYRTRYLNYGYTF